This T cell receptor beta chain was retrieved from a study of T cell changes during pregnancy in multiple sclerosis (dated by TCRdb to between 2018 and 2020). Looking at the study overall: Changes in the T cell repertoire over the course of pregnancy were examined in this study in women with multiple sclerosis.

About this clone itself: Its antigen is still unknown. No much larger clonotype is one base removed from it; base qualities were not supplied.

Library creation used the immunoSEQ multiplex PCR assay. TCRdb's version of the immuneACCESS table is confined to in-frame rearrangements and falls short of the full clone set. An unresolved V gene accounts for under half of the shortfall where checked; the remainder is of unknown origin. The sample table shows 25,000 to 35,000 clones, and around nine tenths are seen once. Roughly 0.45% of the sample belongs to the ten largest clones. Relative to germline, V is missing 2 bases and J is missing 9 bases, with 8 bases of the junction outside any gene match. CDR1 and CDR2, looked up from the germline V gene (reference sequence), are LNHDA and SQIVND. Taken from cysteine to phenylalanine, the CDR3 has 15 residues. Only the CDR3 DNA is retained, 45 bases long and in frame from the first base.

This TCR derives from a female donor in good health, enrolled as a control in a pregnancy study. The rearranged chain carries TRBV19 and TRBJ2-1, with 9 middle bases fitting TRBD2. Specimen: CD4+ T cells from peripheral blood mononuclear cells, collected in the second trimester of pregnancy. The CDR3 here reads CASSIRVAGVSEQFF. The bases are TGTGCCAGTAGTATAAGGGTAGCGGGAGTGAGTGAGCAGTTCTTC.